Listed below are T cell receptor beta chains from one sample, sequenced in a study of blood T cells in healthy people across ages. MiXCR, run by TCRdb on the 5' RACE reads, gives a single entry per CDR3 protein. Of around 500,000 distinct CDR3 sequences in the sample, about 27% were seen once. The same data also contributed to another study, on T cells of mothers and their children.

Sequencing was done on a sample of blood. These receptors were taken from a boy under 10 years old in good health. Each CDR3 is given with its conserved first and last residue. D genes are given only for firm matches. Part of the rows lack a size; the others show once, few, many or a class for expanded clones.

J: TRBJ2-3
V: TRBV7-2
D: .
size: few
CDR3: CASSLGAGYTDTQYF
DNA: TGTGCCAGCAGCCTAGGGGCAGGCTACACAGATACGCAGTATTTT

J: TRBJ2-7
V: TRBV25-1
D: .
size: few
CDR3: CASSPGGAPSYEQYF
DNA: TGTGCCAGCAGTCCCGGGGGCGCACCATCCTACGAGCAGTACTTC

J: TRBJ1-1
V: TRBV20-1
D: .
size: .
CDR3: CSARDPNRASGNTEAFF
DNA: TGCAGTGCTAGAGATCCAAACAGGGCATCCGGAAACACTGAAGCTTTCTTT

J: TRBJ1-4
V: TRBV20-1
D: TRBD1
size: .
CDR3: CSARDPGQFNEKLFF
DNA: TGCAGTGCTAGAGACCCGGGACAGTTTAATGAAAAACTGTTTTTT

J: TRBJ1-4
V: TRBV29-1
D: TRBD1
size: .
CDR3: CSTMDRVGEELFF
DNA: TGCAGCACCATGGACAGGGTGGGTGAAGAACTGTTTTTT

J: TRBJ2-3
V: TRBV7-8
D: .
size: .
CDR3: CASSLERQLGAYSTDTQYF
DNA: TGTGCCAGCAGCTTAGAGCGGCAGCTGGGAGCCTATAGCACAGATACGCAGTATTTT

J: TRBJ2-7
V: TRBV12-3/TRBV12-4
D: .
size: .
CDR3: CASSPYPGSEQYF
DNA: TGTGCCAGCAGCCCATACCCAGGTTCCGAGCAGTACTTC

J: TRBJ2-6
V: TRBV5-6
D: .
size: .
CDR3: CASSFTLGANVLTF
DNA: TGTGCCAGCAGCTTTACTCTTGGGGCCAACGTCCTGACTTTC

J: TRBJ1-2
V: TRBV30
D: TRBD1
size: .
CDR3: CAWSSSRTGGADGYTF
DNA: TGTGCCTGGAGTTCTAGCCGGACAGGGGGCGCAGATGGCTACACCTTC

J: TRBJ2-3
V: TRBV10-3
D: TRBD2
size: few
CDR3: CAISESTSEAQYF
DNA: TGTGCCATCAGTGAGTCGACTAGCGAGGCGCAGTATTTT

J: TRBJ2-2
V: TRBV27
D: .
size: .
CDR3: CASTKRQGNTGELFF
DNA: TGTGCCAGCACAAAGCGGCAGGGGAATACCGGGGAGCTGTTTTTT

J: TRBJ2-2
V: TRBV7-2
D: .
size: .
CDR3: CASSYLIDTGELFF
DNA: TGTGCCAGCAGCTACCTTATTGACACCGGGGAGCTGTTTTTT

J: TRBJ2-6
V: TRBV15
D: .
size: .
CDR3: CATSRLGVSGANVLTF
DNA: TGTGCCACCAGCAGATTAGGGGTCTCTGGGGCCAACGTCCTGACTTTC

J: TRBJ1-1
V: TRBV7-9
D: .
size: .
CDR3: CASSRSQSTEAFF
DNA: TGTGCCAGCAGCCGCTCCCAGAGCACTGAAGCTTTCTTT

J: TRBJ1-1
V: TRBV5-5
D: .
size: .
CDR3: CASRIGATEAFF
DNA: TGTGCCAGCAGAATCGGGGCCACTGAAGCTTTCTTT

J: TRBJ2-5
V: TRBV20-1
D: TRBD1
size: .
CDR3: CSARGKDRDQVEETQYF
DNA: TGCAGTGCTAGAGGGAAAGACAGGGACCAGGTGGAAGAGACCCAGTACTTC

J: TRBJ2-5
V: TRBV5-4
D: TRBD2
size: few
CDR3: CASSKDFVAGGPQYF
DNA: TGTGCCAGCAGCAAGGACTTCGTAGCGGGGGGGCCTCAGTACTTC

J: TRBJ2-3
V: TRBV3-1
D: .
size: .
CDR3: CASSQRTGTTDTQYF
DNA: TGTGCCAGCAGCCAACGAACAGGAACCACAGATACGCAGTATTTT

J: TRBJ1-1
V: TRBV20-1
D: .
size: .
CDR3: CSARGLMNTEAFF
DNA: TGCAGTGCTAGGGGACTCATGAACACTGAAGCTTTCTTT

J: TRBJ1-5
V: TRBV7-9
D: .
size: few
CDR3: CASSLAPNQPQHF
DNA: TGTGCCAGCAGCTTAGCGCCCAATCAGCCCCAGCATTTT

J: TRBJ1-4
V: TRBV15
D: .
size: .
CDR3: CATSRPTNEKLFF
DNA: TGTGCCACCAGCAGACCTACTAATGAAAAACTGTTTTTT

J: TRBJ2-1
V: TRBV7-9
D: TRBD2
size: .
CDR3: CASSPESGRAFNEQFF
DNA: TGTGCCAGCAGCCCCGAAAGCGGGAGGGCCTTCAATGAGCAGTTCTTC

J: TRBJ2-5
V: TRBV20-1
D: .
size: .
CDR3: CSASEGVGTQYF
DNA: TGCAGTGCTAGCGAGGGGGTTGGGACCCAGTACTTC

J: TRBJ2-2
V: TRBV29-1
D: .
size: .
CDR3: CSVGFPSGTGELFF
DNA: TGCAGCGTTGGGTTCCCATCAGGGACCGGGGAGCTGTTTTTT

J: TRBJ1-2
V: TRBV30
D: .
size: few
CDR3: CAWSTPPGLNYGYTF
DNA: TGTGCCTGGAGTACCCCGCCGGGTTTGAACTATGGCTACACCTTC

J: TRBJ2-5
V: TRBV20-1
D: TRBD2
size: few
CDR3: CSASPSGRGETQYF
DNA: TGCAGTGCTAGTCCTTCCGGGAGGGGAGAGACCCAGTACTTC

J: TRBJ1-2
V: TRBV6-5
D: .
size: few
CDR3: CASSYSNVRTAPTF
DNA: TGTGCCAGCAGTTACTCGAATGTTAGGACAGCCCCCACCTTC

J: TRBJ1-4
V: TRBV12-3/TRBV12-4
D: TRBD1
size: .
CDR3: CASSLAQGVEKLFF
DNA: TGTGCCAGCAGTTTGGCACAGGGGGTCGAAAAACTGTTTTTT

J: TRBJ2-4
V: TRBV3-1
D: .
size: .
CDR3: CASSQGGTITKNIQYF
DNA: TGTGCCAGCAGCCAAGGGGGGACAATAACCAAAAACATTCAGTACTTC

J: TRBJ2-3
V: TRBV7-9
D: TRBD2
size: .
CDR3: CASSSGLAAPVTQYF
DNA: TGTGCCAGCAGCTCGGGACTAGCGGCCCCTGTTACGCAGTATTTT

J: TRBJ1-5
V: TRBV3-1
D: TRBD1
size: .
CDR3: CASSQARGHQPQHF
DNA: TGTGCCAGCAGCCAAGCCAGGGGGCATCAGCCCCAGCATTTT

J: TRBJ2-7
V: TRBV6-5
D: TRBD1
size: .
CDR3: CASSEQGRQYF
DNA: TGTGCCAGCAGTGAACAGGGGCGGCAGTACTTC

J: TRBJ1-6
V: TRBV12-3/TRBV12-4
D: .
size: .
CDR3: CASRSWGSSYNSPLHF
DNA: TGTGCCAGCAGATCTTGGGGGAGCTCCTATAATTCACCCCTCCACTTT

J: TRBJ2-7
V: TRBV7-9
D: .
size: .
CDR3: CASSLGVSVSDEQYF
DNA: TGTGCCAGCAGCTTAGGGGTGAGCGTCTCGGACGAGCAGTACTTC

J: TRBJ1-1
V: TRBV11-2
D: TRBD1
size: few
CDR3: CASSPHRGQGNTEAFF
DNA: TGTGCCAGCAGCCCCCACCGTGGACAGGGGAACACTGAAGCTTTCTTT

J: TRBJ2-1
V: TRBV12-3/TRBV12-4
D: .
size: .
CDR3: CASRAQGAAHNEQFF
DNA: TGTGCCAGCAGGGCGCAGGGCGCCGCCCACAATGAGCAGTTCTTC

J: TRBJ2-5
V: TRBV12-3/TRBV12-4
D: TRBD1
size: .
CDR3: CASSLAFPRGSQETQSF
DNA: TGTGCCAGCAGTTTAGCTTTCCCCAGGGGGAGCCAAGAGACCCAGTCCTTC

J: TRBJ2-5
V: TRBV20-1
D: TRBD2
size: many
CDR3: CSAVIAGGETQYF
DNA: TGCAGTGCTGTCATAGCGGGGGGTGAGACCCAGTACTTC

J: TRBJ2-3
V: TRBV12-3/TRBV12-4
D: TRBD2
size: .
CDR3: CASSCLAGSDAQYF
DNA: TGTGCCAGCAGTTGCTTAGCGGGGTCAGATGCGCAGTATTTT

J: TRBJ1-2
V: TRBV12-3/TRBV12-4
D: TRBD1
size: once
CDR3: CASSFPGQSIYGYTF
DNA: TGTGCCAGCAGTTTCCCGGGACAGAGTATATATGGCTACACCTTC

J: TRBJ2-5
V: TRBV2
D: TRBD2
size: few
CDR3: CASSSRGYQETQYF
DNA: TGTGCCAGCAGCTCGCGGGGGTACCAAGAGACCCAGTACTTC

J: TRBJ2-7
V: TRBV7-6
D: .
size: .
CDR3: CASSLGITYEQYF
DNA: TGTGCCAGCAGCTTAGGCATTACCTACGAGCAGTACTTC

J: TRBJ2-1
V: TRBV13
D: .
size: few
CDR3: CASSLGRERSRNEQFF
DNA: TGTGCCAGCAGCTTAGGCCGAGAGAGGTCCCGCAATGAGCAGTTCTTC

J: TRBJ2-1
V: TRBV25-1
D: .
size: few
CDR3: CASSEYPGSPYNEQFF
DNA: TGTGCCAGCAGTGAATATCCCGGGAGCCCCTACAATGAGCAGTTCTTC

J: TRBJ2-5
V: TRBV20-1
D: .
size: few
CDR3: CSAFGLKETQYF
DNA: TGCAGTGCTTTTGGACTAAAAGAGACCCAGTACTTC

J: TRBJ2-7
V: TRBV7-8
D: .
size: many
CDR3: CASSPDYEQYF
DNA: TGTGCCAGCAGCCCCGACTACGAGCAGTACTTC

J: TRBJ1-1
V: TRBV27
D: .
size: .
CDR3: CASSLSMGALGAFF
DNA: TGTGCCAGCAGTTTATCGATGGGGGCGCTGGGAGCTTTCTTT

J: TRBJ2-5
V: TRBV6-5
D: .
size: .
CDR3: CASTTPGGRETQYF
DNA: TGTGCCAGCACCACCCCCGGGGGGCGAGAGACCCAGTACTTC